This T cell receptor (beta chain) was sequenced during a study of blood T cell repertoires in COVID-19. The table came from immunoSEQ multiplex PCR; TCRdb's copy has only in-frame clones and leaves some out. The table shows 450,000 or so clones, with around nine tenths occurring only once. Material for sequencing was peripheral blood. This TCR came from a young man with COVID-19, enrolled during active disease.

The CDR3 region is CASSSNRGEGYGYTF. In DNA form, the CDR3 reads TGTGCCAGCAGTTCGAACAGGGGAGAGGGCTATGGCTACACCTTC. V gene TRBV27 combines with J gene TRBJ1-2; 7 bases agree with TRBD1. The CDR3 covers 15 residues. Germline V gives CDR1 MNHEY, CDR2 SMNVEV (reference sequence). The trim removed 4 bases at V and 4 bases at J, leaving 9 bases unmatched.